The clone carrying this T cell receptor (beta chain) occurred many times. Its antigen remains unidentified. Before thyroid surgery, none of the patients had received any treatment. This record belongs to a study of metastatic and nonmetastatic thyroid tumors. About the study: Patients with malignant and benign thyroid disease provided blood and tumor or nodule tissue, whose repertoires were compared. Study-level results: For both blood and tumor, malignant thyroid tumors reportedly showed significantly higher TCR beta diversity than benign nodules did.

In the original analysis: Differences in CDR3 between clinicopathological groups were drawn on to build a classifier intended to discriminate distant-metastatic papillary thyroid cancer patients. From the PCR reads, TCRdb re-called clones with MiXCR. TCRdb's processing, not the authors', yielded these V and J calls. The table records about 64,000 clones, 16% of them present only once. The receptor was derived from a male donor with papillary thyroid cancer or a benign thyroid nodule (not recorded which). Some clones in this sample may be carry-over from other donors' samples. The specimen was blood.

The CDR3: CASSHSGRSSEQFF. The CDR3 bases are TGTGCCAGCAGCCATAGCGGGAGAAGCAGTGAGCAGTTCTTC. The chain uses TRBV6-2 or TRBV6-3 and TRBJ2-1; TRBD2 agrees at 9 bases. CDR3 length equals 14 residues. The germline CDR1 and CDR2 sequences are MNHEY and SVGEGT. The trim removed 6 bases at V and 9 bases at J, leaving 9 bases unmatched.